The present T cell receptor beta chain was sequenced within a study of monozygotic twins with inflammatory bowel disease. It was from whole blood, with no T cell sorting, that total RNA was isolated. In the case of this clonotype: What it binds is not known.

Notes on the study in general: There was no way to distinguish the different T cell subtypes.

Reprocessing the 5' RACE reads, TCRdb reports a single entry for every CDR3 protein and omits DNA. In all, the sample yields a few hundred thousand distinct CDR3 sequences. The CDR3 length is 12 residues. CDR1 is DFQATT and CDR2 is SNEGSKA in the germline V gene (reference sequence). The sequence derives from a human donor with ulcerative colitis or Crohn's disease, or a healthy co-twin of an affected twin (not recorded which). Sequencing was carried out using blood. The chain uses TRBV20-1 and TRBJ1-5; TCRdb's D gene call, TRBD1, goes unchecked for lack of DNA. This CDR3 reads CSARGGDQPQHF.